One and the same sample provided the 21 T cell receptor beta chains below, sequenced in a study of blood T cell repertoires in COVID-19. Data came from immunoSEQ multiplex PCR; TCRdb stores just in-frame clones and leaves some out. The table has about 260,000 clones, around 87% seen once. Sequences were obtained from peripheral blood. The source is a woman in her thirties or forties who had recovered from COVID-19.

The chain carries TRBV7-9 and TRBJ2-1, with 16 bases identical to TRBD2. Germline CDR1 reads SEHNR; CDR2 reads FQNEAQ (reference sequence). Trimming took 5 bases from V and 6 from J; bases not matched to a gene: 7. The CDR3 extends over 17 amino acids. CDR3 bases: TGTGCCAGCAGCCCGGGACTAGCGGGGGGGCCGGGCAATGAGCAGTTCTTC. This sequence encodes CASSPGLAGGPGNEQFF.

The CDR3, as DNA: TGTGCCAGCAGTTTTAGGGGGGTTACTAGCGGGTGGTACTTC. It is translated as CASSFRGVTSGWYF. The rearrangement links TRBV6-5 to TRBJ2-5, with 9 bases lining up with TRBD2. CDR3 size: 14 residues. From germline, CDR1 is MNHEY and CDR2 SVGAGI. Germline trimming cut 4 bases from V and 13 bases from J; bases unmatched to any gene: 13.

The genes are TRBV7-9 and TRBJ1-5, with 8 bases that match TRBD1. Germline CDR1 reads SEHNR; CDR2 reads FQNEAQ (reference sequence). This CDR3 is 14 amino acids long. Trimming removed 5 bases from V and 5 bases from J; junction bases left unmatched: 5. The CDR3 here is CASSPDRGHQPQHF. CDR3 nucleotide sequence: TGTGCCAGCAGCCCAGACAGGGGTCATCAGCCCCAGCATTTT. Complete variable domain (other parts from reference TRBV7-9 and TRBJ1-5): DTGVSQNPRHKITKRGQNVTFRCDPISEHNRLYWYRQTLGQGPEFLTYFQNEAQLEKSRLLSDRFSAERPKGSFSTLEIQRTEQGDSAMYLCASSPDRGHQPQHFGDGTRLSIL.

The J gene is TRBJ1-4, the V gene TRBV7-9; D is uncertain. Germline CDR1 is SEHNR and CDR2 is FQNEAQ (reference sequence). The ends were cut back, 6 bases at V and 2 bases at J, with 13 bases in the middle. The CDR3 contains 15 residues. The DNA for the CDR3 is TGTGCCAGCAGACCCCAGGATTATACTAATGAAAAACTGTTTTTT. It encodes CASRPQDYTNEKLFF.

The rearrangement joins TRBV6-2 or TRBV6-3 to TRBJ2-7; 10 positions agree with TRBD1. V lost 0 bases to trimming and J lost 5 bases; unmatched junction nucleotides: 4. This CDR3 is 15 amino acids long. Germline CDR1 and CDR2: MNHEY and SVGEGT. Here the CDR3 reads CASSYSDRGLDEQYF. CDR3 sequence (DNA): TGTGCCAGCAGTTACTCTGACAGGGGGCTGGACGAGCAGTACTTC.

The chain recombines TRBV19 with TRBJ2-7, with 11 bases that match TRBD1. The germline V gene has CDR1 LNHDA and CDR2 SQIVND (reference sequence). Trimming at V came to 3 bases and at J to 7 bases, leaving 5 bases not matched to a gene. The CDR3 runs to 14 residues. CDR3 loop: CASSIGQGAGEQYF. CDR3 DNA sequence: TGTGCCAGTAGTATCGGACAGGGGGCTGGTGAGCAGTACTTC.

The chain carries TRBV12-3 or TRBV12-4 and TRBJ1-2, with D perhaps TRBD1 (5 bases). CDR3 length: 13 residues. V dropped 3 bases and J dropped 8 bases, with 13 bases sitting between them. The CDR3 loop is CASSLVGEGGYTF. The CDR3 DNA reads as TGTGCCAGCAGTTTGGTAGGGGAGGGAGGCTACACCTTC.

The CDR3 DNA is TGTGCCAGCAGTAATATATTCTATGGCTACACCTTC. Its translation: CASSNIFYGYTF. V gene TRBV12-3 or TRBV12-4 combines with J gene TRBJ1-2; D gene unclear. The CDR3 totals 12 residues. The V gene lost 5 bases and the J gene lost 4 bases, with 8 bases spanning the gap.

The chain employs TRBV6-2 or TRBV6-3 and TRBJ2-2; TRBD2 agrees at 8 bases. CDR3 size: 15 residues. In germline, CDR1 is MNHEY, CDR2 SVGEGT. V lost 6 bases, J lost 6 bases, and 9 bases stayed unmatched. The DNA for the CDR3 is TGTGCCAGCAGCCTTCTAATGACTAGCGCCGGGGAGCTGTTTTTT. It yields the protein CASSLLMTSAGELFF.

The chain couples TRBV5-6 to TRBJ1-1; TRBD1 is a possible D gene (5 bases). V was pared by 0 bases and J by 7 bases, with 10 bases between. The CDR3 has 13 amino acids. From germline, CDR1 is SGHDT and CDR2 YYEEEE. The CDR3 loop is CASSLGQLYEAFF. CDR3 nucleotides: TGTGCCAGCAGCTTGGGACAGTTGTATGAAGCTTTCTTT.

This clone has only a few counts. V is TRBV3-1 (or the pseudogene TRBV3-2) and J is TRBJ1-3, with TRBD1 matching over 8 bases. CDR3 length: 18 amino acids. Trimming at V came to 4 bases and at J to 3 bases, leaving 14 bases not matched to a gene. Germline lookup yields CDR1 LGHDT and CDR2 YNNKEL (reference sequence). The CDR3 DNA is TGTGCCAGCAGCCCCCGGCATTTGCAGGGGGCAAATGGAAACACCATATATTTT. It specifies CASSPRHLQGANGNTIYF.

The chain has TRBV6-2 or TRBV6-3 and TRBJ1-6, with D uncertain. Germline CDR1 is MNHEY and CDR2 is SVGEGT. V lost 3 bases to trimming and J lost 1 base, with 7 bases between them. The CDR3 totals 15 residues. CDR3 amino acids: CASSYPDSYNSPLHF. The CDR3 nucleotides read TGTGCCAGCAGTTATCCAGATTCCTATAATTCACCCCTCCACTTT.

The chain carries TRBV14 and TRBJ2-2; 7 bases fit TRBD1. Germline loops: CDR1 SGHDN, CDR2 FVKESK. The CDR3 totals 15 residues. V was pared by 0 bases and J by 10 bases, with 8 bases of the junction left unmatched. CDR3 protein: CASSQDRTGFEELFF. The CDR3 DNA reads TGTGCCAGCAGCCAAGATAGGACAGGTTTCGAGGAGCTGTTTTTT.

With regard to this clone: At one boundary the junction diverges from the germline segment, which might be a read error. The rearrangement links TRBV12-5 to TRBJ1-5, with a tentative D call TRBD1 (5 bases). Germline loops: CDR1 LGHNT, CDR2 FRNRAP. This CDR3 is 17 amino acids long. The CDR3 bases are TGTACTAGTGGTTTAAATCAGAGGCGGGGGGTTGGTCAGCCCCAGCATTTT. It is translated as CTSGLNQRRGVGQPQHF.

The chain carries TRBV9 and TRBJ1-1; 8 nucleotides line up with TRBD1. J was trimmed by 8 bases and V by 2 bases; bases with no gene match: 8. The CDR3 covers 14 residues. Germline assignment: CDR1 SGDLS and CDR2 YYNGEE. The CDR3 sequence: CASSVGDQGAEAFF. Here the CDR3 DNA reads TGTGCCAGCAGCGTTGGGGACCAGGGGGCAGAAGCTTTCTTT.

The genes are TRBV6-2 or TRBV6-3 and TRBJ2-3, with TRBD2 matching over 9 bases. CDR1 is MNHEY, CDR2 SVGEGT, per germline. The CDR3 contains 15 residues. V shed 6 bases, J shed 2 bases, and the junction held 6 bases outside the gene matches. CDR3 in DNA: TGTGCCAGCAGCCCTGGCGGGGGGGTCACAGATACGCAGTATTTT. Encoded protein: CASSPGGGVTDTQYF.

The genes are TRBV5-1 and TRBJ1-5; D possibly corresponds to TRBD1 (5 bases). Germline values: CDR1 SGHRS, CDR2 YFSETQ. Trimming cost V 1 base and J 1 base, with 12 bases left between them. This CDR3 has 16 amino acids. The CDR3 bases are TGCGCCAGCAGCTTGCGGGACTGGAAAAGCAATCAGCCCCAGCATTTT. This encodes CASSLRDWKSNQPQHF.

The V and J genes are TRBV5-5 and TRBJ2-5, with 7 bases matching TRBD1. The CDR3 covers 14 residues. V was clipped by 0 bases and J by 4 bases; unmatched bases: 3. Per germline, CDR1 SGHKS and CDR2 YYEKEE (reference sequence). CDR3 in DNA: TGTGCCAGCAGCTTGGGGGCAGGGGGAGAGACCCAGTACTTC. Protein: CASSLGAGGETQYF. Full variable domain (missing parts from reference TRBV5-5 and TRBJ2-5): DAGVTQSPTHLIKTRGQQVTLRCSPISGHKSVSWYQQVLGQGPQFIFQYYEKEERGRGNFPDRFSARQFPNYSSELNVNALLLGDSALYLCASSLGAGGETQYFGPGTRLLVL.

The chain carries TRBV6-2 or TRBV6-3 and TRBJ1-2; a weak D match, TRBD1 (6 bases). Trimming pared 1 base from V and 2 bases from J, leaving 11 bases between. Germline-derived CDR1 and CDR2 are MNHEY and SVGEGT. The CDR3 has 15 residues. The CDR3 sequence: CASSYWIQGNYGYTF. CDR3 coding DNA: TGTGCCAGCAGTTACTGGATACAGGGCAACTATGGCTACACCTTC.

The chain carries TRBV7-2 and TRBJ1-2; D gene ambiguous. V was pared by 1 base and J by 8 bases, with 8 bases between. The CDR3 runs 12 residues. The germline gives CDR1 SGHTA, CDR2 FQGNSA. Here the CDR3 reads CASSLGPGGYTF. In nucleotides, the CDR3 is TGTGCCAGCAGCTTAGGCCCCGGGGGCTACACCTTC.

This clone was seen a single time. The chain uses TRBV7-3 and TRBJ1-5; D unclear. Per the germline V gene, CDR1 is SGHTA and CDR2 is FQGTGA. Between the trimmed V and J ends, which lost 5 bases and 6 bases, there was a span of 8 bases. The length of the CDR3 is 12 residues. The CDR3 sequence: CASSALLQPQHF. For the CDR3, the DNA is TGTGCCAGCAGCGCACTCCTTCAGCCCCAGCATTTT.